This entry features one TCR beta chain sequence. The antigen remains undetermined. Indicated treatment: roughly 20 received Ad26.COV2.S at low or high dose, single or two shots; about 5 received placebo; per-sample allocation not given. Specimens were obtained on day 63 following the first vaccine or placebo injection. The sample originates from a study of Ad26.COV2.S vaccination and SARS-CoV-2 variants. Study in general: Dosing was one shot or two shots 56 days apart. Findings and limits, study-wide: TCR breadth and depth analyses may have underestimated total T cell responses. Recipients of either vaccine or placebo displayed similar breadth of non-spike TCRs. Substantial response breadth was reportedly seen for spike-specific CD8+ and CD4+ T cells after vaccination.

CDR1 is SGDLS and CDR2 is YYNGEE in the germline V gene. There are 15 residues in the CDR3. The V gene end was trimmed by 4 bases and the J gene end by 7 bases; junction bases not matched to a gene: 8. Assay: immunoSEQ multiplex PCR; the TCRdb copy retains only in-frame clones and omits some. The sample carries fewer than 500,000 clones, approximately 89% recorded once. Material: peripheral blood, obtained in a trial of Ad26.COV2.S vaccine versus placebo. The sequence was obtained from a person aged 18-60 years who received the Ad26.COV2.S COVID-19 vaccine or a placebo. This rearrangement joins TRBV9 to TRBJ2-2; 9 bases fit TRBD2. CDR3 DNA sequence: TGTGCCAGCAGCTTCGGACTAGCGTCTGTCGGGGAGCTGTTTTTT. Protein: CASSFGLASVGELFF.